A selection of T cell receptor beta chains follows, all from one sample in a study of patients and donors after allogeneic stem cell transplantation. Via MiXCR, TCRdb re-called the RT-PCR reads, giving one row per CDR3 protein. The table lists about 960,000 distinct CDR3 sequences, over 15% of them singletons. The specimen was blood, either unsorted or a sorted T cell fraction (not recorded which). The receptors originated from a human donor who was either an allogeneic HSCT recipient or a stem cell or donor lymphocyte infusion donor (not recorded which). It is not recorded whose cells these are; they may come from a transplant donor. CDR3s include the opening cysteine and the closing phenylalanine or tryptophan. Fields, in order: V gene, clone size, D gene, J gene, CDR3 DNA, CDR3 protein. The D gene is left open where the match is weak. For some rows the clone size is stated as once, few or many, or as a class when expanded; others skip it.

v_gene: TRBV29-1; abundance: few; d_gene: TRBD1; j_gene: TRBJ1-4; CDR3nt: TGCAGCACGAGGACAGGGAATAATGAAAAACTGTTTTTT; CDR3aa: CSTRTGNNEKLFF
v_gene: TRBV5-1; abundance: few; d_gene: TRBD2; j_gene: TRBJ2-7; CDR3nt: TGCGCCAGCAGCAGCGGGAGGGCCGGATATTACGAGCAGTACTTC; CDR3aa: CASSSGRAGYYEQYF
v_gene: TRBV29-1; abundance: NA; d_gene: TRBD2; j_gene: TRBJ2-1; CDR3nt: TGCAGCTCGGGGACTAGCGGGGGGTCCCCCCATGAGCAGTTCTTC; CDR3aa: CSSGTSGGSPHEQFF
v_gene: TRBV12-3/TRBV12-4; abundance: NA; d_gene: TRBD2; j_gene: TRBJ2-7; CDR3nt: TGTGCCAGCAGTTTAGCTATGGGGGCGGGGGGCCTCTCCTACGAGCAGTACTTC; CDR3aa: CASSLAMGAGGLSYEQYF
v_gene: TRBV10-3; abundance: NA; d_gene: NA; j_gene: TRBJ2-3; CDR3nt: TGTGCCATCAGTGCGGGGAACGGGGATACGCAGTATTTT; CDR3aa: CAISAGNGDTQYF
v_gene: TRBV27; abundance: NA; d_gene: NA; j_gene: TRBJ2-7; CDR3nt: TGTGCCAGCAGTTTATTGGGGGGGGCAAGGTCGGGGGAGCAGTACTTC; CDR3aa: CASSLLGGARSGEQYF
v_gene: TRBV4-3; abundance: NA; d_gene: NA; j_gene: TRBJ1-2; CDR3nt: TGCGCCAGCAGCCAAGACTTGGTGGACTATGGCTACACCTTC; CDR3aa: CASSQDLVDYGYTF
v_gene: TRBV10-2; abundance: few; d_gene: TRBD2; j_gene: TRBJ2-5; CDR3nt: TGCGCCAGCAGTGAGGAGCTAGCGGTACAAGAGACCCAGTACTTC; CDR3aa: CASSEELAVQETQYF
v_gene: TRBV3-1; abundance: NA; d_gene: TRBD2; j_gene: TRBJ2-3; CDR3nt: TGTGCCAGCAGCCAAGCGCGTGCGGGAGGCCGAGATACGCAGTATTTT; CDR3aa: CASSQARAGGRDTQYF
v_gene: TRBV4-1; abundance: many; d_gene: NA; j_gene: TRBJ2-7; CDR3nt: TGCGCCAGCAGCCAAGGGCCTCTCTACGAGCAGTACTTC; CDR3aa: CASSQGPLYEQYF
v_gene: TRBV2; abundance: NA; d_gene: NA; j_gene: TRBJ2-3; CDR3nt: TGTGCCAGCAGTGCAGTGACAGCTTCTGGTACGCAGTATTTT; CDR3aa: CASSAVTASGTQYF
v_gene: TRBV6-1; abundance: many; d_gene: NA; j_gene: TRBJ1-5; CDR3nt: TGTGCCAGCAAACAGGGTCAAGGCAATCAGCCCCAGCATTTT; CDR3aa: CASKQGQGNQPQHF
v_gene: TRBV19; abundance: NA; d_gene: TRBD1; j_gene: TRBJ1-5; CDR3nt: TGTGCCAGTAGTATTGGCCCCAGGTTCGGGGACAGTCAATTT; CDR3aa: CASSIGPRFGDSQF
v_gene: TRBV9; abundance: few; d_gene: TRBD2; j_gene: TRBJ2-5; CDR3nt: TGTGCCAGCAGCGTAGTGACTAGCGGGGGCCCAGGGACCCAGTACTTC; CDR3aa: CASSVVTSGGPGTQYF
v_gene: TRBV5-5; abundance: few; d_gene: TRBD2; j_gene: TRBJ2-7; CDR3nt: TGTGCCAGCAGCTTGAACGGGGGGAGGGAGCAGTACTTC; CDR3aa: CASSLNGGREQYF
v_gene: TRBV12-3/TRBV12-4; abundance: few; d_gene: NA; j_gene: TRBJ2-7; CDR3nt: TGTGCCAGCAGTCTAGGGGGGACAGCCAGTGAGCAGTACTTC; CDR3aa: CASSLGGTASEQYF
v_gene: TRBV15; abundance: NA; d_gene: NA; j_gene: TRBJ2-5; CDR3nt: TGTGCCACCATGCCTTGGGGGGACGGCAAAGAGACCCAGTACTTC; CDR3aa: CATMPWGDGKETQYF
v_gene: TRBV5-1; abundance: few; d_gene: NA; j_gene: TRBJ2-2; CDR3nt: TGCGCCAGCAGCTTAGCTGGCAGCGCGAACACCGGGGAGCTGTTTTTT; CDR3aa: CASSLAGSANTGELFF
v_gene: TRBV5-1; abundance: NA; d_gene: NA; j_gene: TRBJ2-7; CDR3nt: TGCGCCAGCAGCTTAAGGATAAGCGGAGAGTACGAGCAGTACTTC; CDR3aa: CASSLRISGEYEQYF
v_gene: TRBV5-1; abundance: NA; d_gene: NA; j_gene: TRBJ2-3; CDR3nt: TGCGCCAGCAGCTTGGCCGGCATAAGCGCAGATACGCAGTATTTT; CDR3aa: CASSLAGISADTQYF
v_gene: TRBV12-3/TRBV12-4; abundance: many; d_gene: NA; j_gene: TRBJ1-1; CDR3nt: TGTGCCAGCAGTTTGTTAGGGATGAACACTGAAGCTTTCTTT; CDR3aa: CASSLLGMNTEAFF
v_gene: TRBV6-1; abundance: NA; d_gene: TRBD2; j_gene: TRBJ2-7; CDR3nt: TGTGCCACTACCCTAGCGGGGCCTTACGAGCAGTACTTC; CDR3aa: CATTLAGPYEQYF
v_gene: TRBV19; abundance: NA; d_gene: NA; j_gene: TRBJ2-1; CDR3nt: TGTGCCAGTAGTATTGAGGGAGTTCTACCCAATGAGCAGTTCTTC; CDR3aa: CASSIEGVLPNEQFF
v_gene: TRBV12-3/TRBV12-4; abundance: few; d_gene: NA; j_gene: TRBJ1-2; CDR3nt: TGTGCCAGCATCGGCGGTGGCTACACCTTC; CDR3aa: CASIGGGYTF
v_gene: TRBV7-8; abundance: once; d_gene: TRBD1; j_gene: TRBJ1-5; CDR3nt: TGTGCCAGCACCATATCGGGGACAGGCGGGGGTCAGCCCCAGCATTTT; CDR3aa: CASTISGTGGGQPQHF
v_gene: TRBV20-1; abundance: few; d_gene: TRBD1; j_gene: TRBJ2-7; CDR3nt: TGCAGTGCTAGGACAGGGAAGTACGAGCAGTACTTC; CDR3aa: CSARTGKYEQYF
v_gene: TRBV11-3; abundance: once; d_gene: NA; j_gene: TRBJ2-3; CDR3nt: TGTGCCAGCAGCTTAGTCGGTATCCAGGGCATGATAGATACGCAGTATTTT; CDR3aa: CASSLVGIQGMIDTQYF
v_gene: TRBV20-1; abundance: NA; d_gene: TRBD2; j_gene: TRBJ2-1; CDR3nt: TGCAGTGCTAGAGAAAGGGCGGGAGAAGGAGATGAGCAGTTCTTC; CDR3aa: CSARERAGEGDEQFF
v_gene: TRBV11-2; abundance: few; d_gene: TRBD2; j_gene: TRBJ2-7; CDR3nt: TGTGCCAGCAGCTTACTCGCGGGAGTATACGAGCAGTACTTC; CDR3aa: CASSLLAGVYEQYF
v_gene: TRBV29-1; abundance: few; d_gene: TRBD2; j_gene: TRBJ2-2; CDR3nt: TGCAGCGGGGGCTTTACTAGCGCCGGGGAGCTGTTTTTT; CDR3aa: CSGGFTSAGELFF
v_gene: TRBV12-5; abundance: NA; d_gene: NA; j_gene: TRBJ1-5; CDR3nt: TGTGCTAGTACCGTGGGGGATAGCAATCAGCCCCAGCATTTT; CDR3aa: CASTVGDSNQPQHF
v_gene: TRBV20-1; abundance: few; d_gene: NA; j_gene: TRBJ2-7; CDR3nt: TGCAGTGCTAGAGATCCTACGGTACGAGAGCAGTACTTC; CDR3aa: CSARDPTVREQYF
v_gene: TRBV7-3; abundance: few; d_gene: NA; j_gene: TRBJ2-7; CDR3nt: TGTGCCAGCAGCCACTCTGGGGGTGGGGAGCAGTACTTC; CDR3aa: CASSHSGGGEQYF
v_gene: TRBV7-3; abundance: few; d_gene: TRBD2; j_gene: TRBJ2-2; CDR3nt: TGTGCCAGCAGCTTAGGACTAGCGAACACCGGGGAGCTGTTTTTT; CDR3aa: CASSLGLANTGELFF
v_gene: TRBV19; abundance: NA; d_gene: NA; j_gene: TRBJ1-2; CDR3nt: TGTGCCAGCTCAAGTACCACCCTCTATGGCTACACCTTC; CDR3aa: CASSSTTLYGYTF
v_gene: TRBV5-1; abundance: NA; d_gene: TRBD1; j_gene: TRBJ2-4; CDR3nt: TGCGCCAGCAGCCCCGAGCAGGGACAGATCGGAACTCAGTACTTC; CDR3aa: CASSPEQGQIGTQYF
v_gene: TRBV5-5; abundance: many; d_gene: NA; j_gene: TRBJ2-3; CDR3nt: TGTGCCAGCAGCTCTACCGGGACTAGCACAGATACGCAGTATTTT; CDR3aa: CASSSTGTSTDTQYF
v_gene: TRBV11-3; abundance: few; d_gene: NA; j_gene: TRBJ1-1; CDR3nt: TGTGCCAGCAGCTTAGAAGGGGAGGGACGGGCTGAAGCTTTCTTT; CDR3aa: CASSLEGEGRAEAFF
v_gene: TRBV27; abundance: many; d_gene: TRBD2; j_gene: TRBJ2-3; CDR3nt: TGTGCCAGCGGGACTAGCGGGAAAGATACGCAGTATTTT; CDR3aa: CASGTSGKDTQYF
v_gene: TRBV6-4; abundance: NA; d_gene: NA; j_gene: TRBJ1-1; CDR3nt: TGTGCCAGCAGTGACCAACCCCAGGAAGCTTTCTTT; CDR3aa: CASSDQPQEAFF